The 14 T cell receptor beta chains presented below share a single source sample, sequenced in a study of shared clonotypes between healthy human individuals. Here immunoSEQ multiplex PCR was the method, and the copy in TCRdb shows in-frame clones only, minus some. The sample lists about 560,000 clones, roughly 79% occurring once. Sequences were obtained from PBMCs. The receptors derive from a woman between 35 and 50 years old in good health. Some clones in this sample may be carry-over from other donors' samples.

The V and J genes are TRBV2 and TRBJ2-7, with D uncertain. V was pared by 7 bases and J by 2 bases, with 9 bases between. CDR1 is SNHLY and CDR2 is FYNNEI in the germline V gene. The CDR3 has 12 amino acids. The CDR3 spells CASTRVAYEQYF. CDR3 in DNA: TGTGCCAGCACTAGGGTTGCCTACGAGCAGTACTTC.

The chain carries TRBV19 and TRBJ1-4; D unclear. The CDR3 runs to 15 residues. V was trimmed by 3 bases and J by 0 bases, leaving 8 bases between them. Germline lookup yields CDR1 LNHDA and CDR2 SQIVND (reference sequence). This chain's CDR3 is CASSISVATNEKLFF. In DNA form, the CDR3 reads TGTGCCAGTAGTATCTCTGTGGCAACTAATGAAAAACTGTTTTTT. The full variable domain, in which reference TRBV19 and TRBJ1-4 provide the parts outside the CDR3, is DGGITQSPKYLFRKEGQNVTLSCEQNLNHDAMYWYRQDPGQGLRLIYYSQIVNDFQKGDIAEGYSVSREKKESFPLTVTSAQKNPTAFYLCASSISVATNEKLFFGSGTQLSVL.

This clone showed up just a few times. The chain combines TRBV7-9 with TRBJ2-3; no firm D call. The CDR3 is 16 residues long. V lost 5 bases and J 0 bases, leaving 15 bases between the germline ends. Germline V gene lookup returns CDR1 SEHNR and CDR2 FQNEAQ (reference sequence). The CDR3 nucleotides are TGTGCCAGCAGCCGAAAGACGGGCGCTAGCACAGATACGCAGTATTTT. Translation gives CASSRKTGASTDTQYF.

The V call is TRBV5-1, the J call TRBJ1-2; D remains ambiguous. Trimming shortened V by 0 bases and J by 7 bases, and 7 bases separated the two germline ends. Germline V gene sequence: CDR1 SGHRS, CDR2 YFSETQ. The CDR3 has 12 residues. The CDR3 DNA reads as TGCGCCAGCAGCTTGGCTTTTGGTGGCTACACCTTC. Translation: CASSLAFGGYTF.

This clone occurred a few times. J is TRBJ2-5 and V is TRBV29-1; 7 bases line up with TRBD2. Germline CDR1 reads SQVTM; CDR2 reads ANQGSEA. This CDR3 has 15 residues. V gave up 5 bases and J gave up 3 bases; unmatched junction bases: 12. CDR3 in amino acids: CSVWAGGRAKETQYF. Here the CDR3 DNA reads TGCAGCGTTTGGGCCGGTGGGAGGGCCAAAGAGACCCAGTACTTC.

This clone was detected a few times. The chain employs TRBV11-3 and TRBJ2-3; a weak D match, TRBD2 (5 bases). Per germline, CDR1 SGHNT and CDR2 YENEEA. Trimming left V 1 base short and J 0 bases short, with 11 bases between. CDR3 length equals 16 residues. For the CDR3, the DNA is TGTGCCAGCAGCTTAGCGGGAACTCCTAGCACAGATACGCAGTATTTT. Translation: CASSLAGTPSTDTQYF.

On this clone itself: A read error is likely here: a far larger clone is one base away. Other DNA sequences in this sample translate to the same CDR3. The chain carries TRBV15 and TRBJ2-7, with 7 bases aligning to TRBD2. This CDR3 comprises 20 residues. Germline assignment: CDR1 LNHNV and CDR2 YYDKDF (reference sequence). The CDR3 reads CATSRDRDWGAGPHRYEQYF. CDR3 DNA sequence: TGTGCCACCAGCAGAGACAGGGATTGGGGAGCGGGACCACATCGGTACGAGCAGTACTTT.

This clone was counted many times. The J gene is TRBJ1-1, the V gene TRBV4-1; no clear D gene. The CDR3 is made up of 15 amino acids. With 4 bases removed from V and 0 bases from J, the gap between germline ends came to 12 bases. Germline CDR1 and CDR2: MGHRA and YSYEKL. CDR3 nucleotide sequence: TGCGCCAGCAGCCCGAGGACCCAACTGAACACTGAAGCTTTCTTT. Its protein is CASSPRTQLNTEAFF.

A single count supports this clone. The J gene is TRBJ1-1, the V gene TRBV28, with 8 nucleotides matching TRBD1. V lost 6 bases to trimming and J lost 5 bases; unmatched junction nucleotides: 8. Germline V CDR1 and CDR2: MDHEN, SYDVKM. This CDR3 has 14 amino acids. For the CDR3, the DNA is TGTGCCAGCAGGGGACAGGACGGATCGACTGAAGCTTTCTTT. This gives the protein CASRGQDGSTEAFF.

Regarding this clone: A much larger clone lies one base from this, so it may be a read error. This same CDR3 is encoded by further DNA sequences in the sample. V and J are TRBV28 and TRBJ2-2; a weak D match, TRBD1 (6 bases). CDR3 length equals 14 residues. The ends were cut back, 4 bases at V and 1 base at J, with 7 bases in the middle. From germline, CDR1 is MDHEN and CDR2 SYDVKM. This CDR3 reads CASSSGQNTGELFF. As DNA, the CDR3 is TGTGCCAGCAGTTCGGGACAGAACACCGGGGAGCTGTTTTTT.

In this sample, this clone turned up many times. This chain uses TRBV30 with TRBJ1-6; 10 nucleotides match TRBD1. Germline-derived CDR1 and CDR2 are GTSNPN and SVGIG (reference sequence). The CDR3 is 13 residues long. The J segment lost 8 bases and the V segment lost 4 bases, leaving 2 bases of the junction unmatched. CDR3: CAWKGTGDSPLHF. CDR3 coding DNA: TGTGCCTGGAAGGGGACAGGGGATTCACCCCTCCACTTT.

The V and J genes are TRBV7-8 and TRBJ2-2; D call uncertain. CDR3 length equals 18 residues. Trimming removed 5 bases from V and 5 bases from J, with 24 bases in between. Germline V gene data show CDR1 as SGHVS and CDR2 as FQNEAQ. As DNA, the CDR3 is TGTGCCAGCAGCCAAATAGGTGATGCGGAGCTTCCTACCGGGGAGCTGTTTTTT. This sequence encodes CASSQIGDAELPTGELFF.

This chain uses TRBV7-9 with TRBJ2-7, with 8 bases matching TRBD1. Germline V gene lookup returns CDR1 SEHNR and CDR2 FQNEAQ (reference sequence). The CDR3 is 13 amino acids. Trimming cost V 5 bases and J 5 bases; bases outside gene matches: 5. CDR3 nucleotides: TGTGCCAGCAGCCCAACAGGGGGACACGAGCAGTACTTC. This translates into CASSPTGGHEQYF.

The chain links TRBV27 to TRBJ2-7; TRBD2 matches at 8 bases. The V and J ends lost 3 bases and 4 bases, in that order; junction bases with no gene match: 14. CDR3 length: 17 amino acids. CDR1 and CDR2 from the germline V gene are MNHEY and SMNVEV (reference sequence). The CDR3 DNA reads TGTGCCAGCAGTTTGTATCCGGGGGGGGAGTGGGTATACGAGCAGTACTTC. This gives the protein CASSLYPGGEWVYEQYF.